Given below is one TCR beta chain in context. The antigen is not known. The sample is drawn from a study of cytomegalovirus exposure and HLA in healthy donors. Study-level findings and limits: A later analysis linked a missense DCLRE1C variant to TCR beta V- and J-gene trimming.

The V gene's germline CDR1 is SGDLS and CDR2 YYNGEE. CDR3 length: 16 amino acids. Trimming took off 0 bases at V and 2 bases at J, with 11 bases between the two ends. The PCR employed 60 Vbeta primers together with 13 Jbeta primers. Generated by immunoSEQ multiplex PCR, the TCRdb table keeps only in-frame clones and is missing some. The table includes approximately 160,000 clones, about 81% detected once. The rearrangement uses TRBV9 and TRBJ2-2; D is undetermined. This sequence was found in a woman aged 18-35 years in good health and CMV-seronegative. The sequenced material came from PBMCs. The CDR3 sequence: CASSVVSGKNTGELFF. The CDR3 nucleotides read TGTGCCAGCAGCGTAGTCAGTGGTAAAAACACCGGGGAGCTGTTTTTT.